The source of this T cell receptor beta chain is a study of preoperative IRX-2 immunotherapy in early breast cancer. Treatment denoted: preoperative locoregional IRX-2 cytokine immunotherapy. Patients received preoperative, locoregional IRX-2 cytokine immunotherapy in a phase Ib study. Clones were sequenced by immunoSEQ multiplex PCR, and TCRdb holds only the in-frame ones, with some missing. There are around 25,000 clones in the sample; approximately 84% occur only once, and around 2.2% lies in the top ten. This CDR3 has 14 amino acids. Per the germline V gene, CDR1 is SGHRS and CDR2 is YFSETQ. The germline V and J ends were trimmed by 4 bases and 1 base, with 8 bases remaining between them.

The J gene is TRBJ2-2, the V gene TRBV5-1; D is undetermined. This receptor was identified in a human donor with breast cancer. The sample here was lymph node tissue, taken before IRX-2 immunotherapy. The CDR3 DNA reads TGCGCCAGCAGCCTCTCGGGGAACACCGGGGAGCTGTTTTTT. Protein: CASSLSGNTGELFF.